This T cell receptor beta chain is drawn from a study of T cells in Graves' hyperthyroidism and ophthalmopathy. Points from the study as a whole: Most thyroid clonotypes expanded above 0.001 appeared in blood too. With a median lead of 6.5 months before onset, the model predicted ophthalmopathy.

Amplification yielded TCR beta CDR3 regions, with RNA transcripts as the source. First-round RT-PCR targeting the TCR CDR3 was performed with the HTBI primer set. One entry per CDR3 protein, called by TCRdb with MiXCR from the multiplex PCR reads. Of approximately 210,000 distinct CDR3 sequences in the sample, more than 15% were seen once. This clonotype occurred many times. The antigen remains unidentified. CDR3 length equals 15 residues. Trimming left V 1 base short and J 4 bases short, with 14 bases between. Germline V gene data show CDR1 as SGHDN and CDR2 as FVKESK. The study enrolled patients aged 18 to 65 with newly diagnosed hyperthyroidism of under 2 months' duration.

The chain combines TRBV14 with TRBJ2-7, with D perhaps assigned TRBD1 or TRBD2 (5 bases each). This TCR was recovered from a man aged 45-65 years with Graves' hyperthyroidism. The sequencing sample was made of blood. This chain's CDR3 is CASSQAPGRLYEQYF. CDR3 DNA sequence: TGTGCCAGCAGCCAAGCACCGGGACGTTTATACGAGCAGTACTTC.